This TCR beta chain was profiled in a study of beta chain features in type 1 diabetes. Study as a whole: No age, gender or cell yield differences were seen between patients and healthy donors. Sorted cells from all samples, numbering about 99,000,000, were examined.

For this clone: Its antigen is not identified.

Sorting with CD45RO/CCR7/CD25/CD127/CD95/CD27 yielded naive, central memory, regulatory and stem-like memory CD4+ cells. The ends lost 4 bases at V and 7 bases at J; junction bases unmatched: 7. Germline CDR1 SGHDT, CDR2 YYEEEE. This CDR3 region has 14 residues. cDNA synthesis used the whole RNA isolate, giving expressed TCRB sequences. This table comes from immunoSEQ multiplex PCR, and its TCRdb copy is limited to in-frame clones, with some not included. In the table there are fewer than 350,000 clones, around 19% of which are singletons. Study-level points and caveats: Among patients with Type 1 diabetes, TCRB CDR3s were moderately but significantly shorter in every one of the four CD4+ subsets.

The receptor was derived from a woman aged 18 to 35 in good health. Sequenced material: naive CD4+ T cells from blood. V and J are TRBV5-6 and TRBJ1-4; 7 bases are shared with TRBD1. Written as DNA, the CDR3 is TGTGCCAGCAGCAGGGACAGCGCGTTTGAAAAACTGTTTTTT. Residues: CASSRDSAFEKLFF.